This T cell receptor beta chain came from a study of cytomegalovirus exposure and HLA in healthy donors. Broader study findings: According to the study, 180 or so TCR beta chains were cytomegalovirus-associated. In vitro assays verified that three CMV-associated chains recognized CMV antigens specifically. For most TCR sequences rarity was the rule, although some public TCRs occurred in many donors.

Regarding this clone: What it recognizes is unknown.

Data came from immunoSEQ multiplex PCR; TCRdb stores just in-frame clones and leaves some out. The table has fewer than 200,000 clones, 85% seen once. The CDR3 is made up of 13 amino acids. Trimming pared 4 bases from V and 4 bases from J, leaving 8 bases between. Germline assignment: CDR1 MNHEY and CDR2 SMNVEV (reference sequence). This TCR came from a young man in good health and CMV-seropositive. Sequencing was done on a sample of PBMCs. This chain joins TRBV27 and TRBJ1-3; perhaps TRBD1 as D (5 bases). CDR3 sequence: CASSWAGGNTIYF. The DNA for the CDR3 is TGTGCCAGCAGTTGGGCAGGGGGAAACACCATATATTTT.